Each of the 27 T cell receptor beta chains below was sequenced from the same sample in a study of regulatory T cells in long-lasting Graves disease (dated by TCRdb to the early 2020s). This specimen's time point label, interpreted: persistent/refractory GD, antithyroid drugs over 5 years with positive TRAb. RNA was extracted from PBMCs in TRIzol for both TCR sequencing and RNA sequencing. Library creation used multiplex PCR. The run used an Illumina HiSeq 4000. To build TCR beta libraries, CDR3 regions were amplified by Arm-PCR using iRepertoire HTBI primers. TCRdb reprocessed the public reads (quality trimming at Q25 with fastp, clone calling with MiXCR) and kept in-frame beta chains. Rows with one shared CDR3 protein collapse into an entry with the most common genes and DNA. In this sample the table shows about 450,000 distinct CDR3 sequences, about 25% of which occur a single time. The ten top clones hold about a quarter of the sample.

The sample in question was peripheral blood mononuclear cells (PBMCs), obtained when the disease was refractory, from a patient treated with antithyroid drugs. The receptors stem from a female donor with Graves disease.

J is TRBJ1-5 and V is TRBV2; D is ambiguous. The CDR3 has 15 residues. The ends were cut back, 4 bases at V and 3 bases at J, with 13 bases in the middle. CDR1 is SNHLY and CDR2 is FYNNEI in the germline V gene. This CDR3 is CASSAERGPNQPQHF. CDR3 sequence (DNA): TGTGCCAGCAGTGCGGAGAGAGGGCCCAATCAGCCCCAGCATTTT.

Worth noting for this clonotype: A much larger clonotype is one base distant, so this may be a read error. Likely a read error: the CDR3 ends without its conserved phenylalanine or tryptophan. The chain has TRBV6-2 or TRBV6-3 and TRBJ2-1; the D gene is possibly TRBD2 (7 bases). This CDR3 has 15 residues. CDR1 and CDR2 from the germline V gene are MNHEY and SVGEGT. Trimming took off 5 bases at V and 7 bases at J, with 18 bases between the two ends. In DNA, the CDR3 is TGTGCCAGCAGTAAGGGGGGGAGTACGGGAAATGAGCAGTTCTCC. Protein product: CASSKGGSTGNEQFS.

The sample holds a few counts of this clonotype. The chain is built from TRBV18 and TRBJ2-5; no firm D call. Trimming took 0 bases from V and 1 from J, leaving 6 bases between them. The germline V gene encodes CDR1 KGHSH and CDR2 LQKENI. The CDR3 is 14 residues long. The CDR3 DNA reads TGTGCCAGCTCACCACCGAGTGTCCAAGAGACCCAGTACTTC. Protein product: CASSPPSVQETQYF.

This clonotype has just a few counts. The chain links TRBV28 to TRBJ2-7; D possibly uses TRBD1 or TRBD2 (6 bases each). CDR1 is MDHEN, CDR2 SYDVKM, per germline. CDR3 size: 14 residues. Trimming pared 6 bases from V and 1 base from J, leaving 13 bases between. CDR3: CASSRRGRSYEQYF. CDR3 coding DNA: TGTGCCAGCAGCCGGAGGGGGAGATCCTACGAGCAGTACTTC.

The chain employs TRBV5-1 and TRBJ2-7, with 11 bases matching TRBD2. CDR3 size: 14 residues. Trimming cost V 3 bases and J 6 bases; bases outside gene matches: 5. Germline loops: CDR1 SGHRS, CDR2 YFSETQ. The CDR3 nucleotides read TGCGCCAGCAGCTCCACTAGCGGGAGTAGCGAGCAGTACTTC. Translating gives CASSSTSGSSEQYF.

This clonotype turned up a few times. The rearrangement links TRBV13 to TRBJ1-1; no definite D call. V was shortened by 2 bases and J by 2 bases, with 6 bases between the two germline ends. CDR1 PRHDT and CDR2 FYEKMQ come from the germline V gene (reference sequence). The CDR3 is 13 amino acids. CDR3 sequence: CASSLWNNTEAFF. The CDR3 DNA follows: TGTGCCAGCAGCTTATGGAATAACACTGAAGCTTTCTTT. The variable domain in full, completed from reference TRBV13 and TRBJ1-1, reads AAGVIQSPRHLIKEKRETATLKCYPIPRHDTVYWYQQGPGQDPQFLISFYEKMQSDKGSIPDRFSAQQFSDYHSELNMSSLELGDSALYFCASSLWNNTEAFFGQGTRLTVV.

This clonotype was detected ten times or more. The chain combines TRBV6-1 with TRBJ1-4, with D tentatively TRBD1 (6 bases). The V end lost 4 bases, the J end lost 0 bases, and 15 bases lay between the germline ends. CDR1 MNHNS and CDR2 SASEGT come from the germline V gene. The CDR3 spans 17 residues. The CDR3 protein is CASSALGHSATNEKLFF. In DNA, the CDR3 is TGTGCCAGCAGTGCCTTGGGACACTCTGCAACTAATGAAAAACTGTTTTTT.

This rearrangement joins TRBV9 to TRBJ1-1; a possible D gene is TRBD1 (6 bases). V was trimmed by 0 bases and J by 8 bases, leaving 8 bases between them. The CDR3 spans 12 residues. CDR1 is SGDLS, CDR2 YYNGEE, per germline. CDR3 protein: CASSVVGGEAFF. The CDR3 DNA reads TGTGCCAGCAGCGTAGTAGGGGGAGAAGCTTTCTTT.

This clonotype was seen ten or more times. The V gene is TRBV28, the J gene TRBJ2-7; the match to TRBD1 covers 10 bases. J was trimmed by 5 bases and V by 4 bases; bases with no gene match: 11. There are 16 residues in the CDR3. Germline assignment: CDR1 MDHEN and CDR2 SYDVKM. This chain's CDR3 is CASSSPAGTGENEQYF. For the CDR3, the DNA is TGTGCCAGCAGTTCCCCGGCCGGGACAGGGGAGAACGAGCAGTACTTC.

The V call is TRBV7-2, the J call TRBJ2-3, with TRBD2 matching over 10 bases. Germline values: CDR1 SGHTA, CDR2 FQGNSA. The CDR3 loop spans 18 amino acids. The V gene end was trimmed by 6 bases and the J gene end by 0 bases; junction bases not matched to a gene: 12. CDR3 in amino acids: CASRPHSRTSGSTDTQYF. As DNA, the CDR3 is TGTGCCAGCAGACCCCATTCCCGGACTAGCGGTAGCACAGATACGCAGTATTTT.

Concerning this clonotype itself: A junction end diverges from the germline sequence, so it may reflect a read error. This chain connects TRBV5-5 to TRBJ1-5, with D possibly matching TRBD1 (6 bases). The CDR3 is made up of 15 amino acids. The germline CDR1 and CDR2 sequences are SGHKS and YYEKEE (reference sequence). This chain's CDR3 is CASSLTTGSNQPQHF. CDR3 coding DNA: TGCGCCAGCAGCCTAACGACAGGAAGCAATCAGCCCCAGCATTTT.

Here the CDR3 DNA reads TGTGCCAGCACCATGGGAGGCTTGGGCACTGAAGCTTTCTTT. This translates into CASTMGGLGTEAFF. The chain combines TRBV28 with TRBJ1-1; no clear D. Trimming stripped 7 bases from V and 4 bases from J, with 16 bases between. The germline V gene has CDR1 MDHEN and CDR2 SYDVKM. The CDR3 is 14 amino acids.

The rearrangement links TRBV14 to TRBJ2-5; possibly TRBD2 for D (6 bases). V lost 2 bases and J lost 9, with 7 bases in between. Germline loops: CDR1 SGHDN, CDR2 FVKESK. This CDR3 comprises 11 residues. CDR3 DNA sequence: TGTGCCAGCAGCCAAACGGGGGCCCAGTACTTC. This gives the protein CASSQTGAQYF.

This clonotype was seen only a few times. This chain links TRBV6-2 or TRBV6-3 with TRBJ1-5; D is perhaps TRBD1 (6 bases). CDR1 is MNHEY and CDR2 is SVGEGT in the germline V gene. V was trimmed by 5 bases and J by 4 bases, leaving 12 bases between them. The CDR3 sequence is 14 residues long. The CDR3, as DNA: TGTGCCAGCAGTACTCCAGGGGCTAATCAGCCCCAGCATTTT. As protein: CASSTPGANQPQHF.

This chain connects TRBV6-5 to TRBJ1-5; the D is unclear. The CDR3 has 13 amino acids. Germline CDR1 and CDR2: MNHEY and SVGAGI. The V and J ends lost 2 bases and 5 bases respectively, with 7 bases between them. The CDR3 DNA sequence: TGTGCCAGCAGTTACGCCGACTATCAGCCCCAGCATTTT. It translates to CASSYADYQPQHF.

The CDR3 DNA reads as TGCAGCGTTACAGGGGGGATCCATGAAAAACTGTTTTTT. This translates into CSVTGGIHEKLFF. The rearrangement joins TRBV29-1 to TRBJ1-4; 8 bases line up with TRBD1. The length of the CDR3 is 13 residues. Germline loops: CDR1 SQVTM, CDR2 ANQGSEA. V was pared by 5 bases and J by 6 bases, with 5 bases of the junction left unmatched. The whole variable domain, filled in from reference TRBV29-1 and TRBJ1-4, reads SAVISQKPSRDICQRGTSLTIQCQVDSQVTMMFWYRQQPGQSLTLIATANQGSEATYESGFVIDKFPISRPNLTFSTLTVSNMSPEDSSIYLCSVTGGIHEKLFFGSGTQLSVL.

This clonotype was seen at least ten times. This chain links TRBV28 with TRBJ1-1, with D hard to call. Germline assignment: CDR1 MDHEN and CDR2 SYDVKM. CDR3 length: 14 residues. The V and J ends lost 4 bases and 4 bases respectively, with 13 bases between them. CDR3 protein: CASSSHGGSTEAFF. In nucleotides, the CDR3 is TGTGCCAGCAGTTCTCACGGAGGGAGCACTGAAGCTTTCTTT.

In its sample, this clonotype was seen many times. The rearrangement uses TRBV6-1 and TRBJ1-1, with a weak D call TRBD1 (6 bases). Germline V CDR1 and CDR2: MNHNS, SASEGT. The CDR3 runs to 15 residues. The V end lost 5 bases, the J end lost 4 bases, and 17 bases lay between the germline ends. The DNA for the CDR3 is TGTGCCAGCAGTCCCCAACAGGGAGGGGTCACTGAAGCTTTCTTT. Its protein product is CASSPQQGGVTEAFF.

The chain carries TRBV6-1 and TRBJ2-7, with TRBD1 matching 7 bases. V was clipped by 6 bases and J by 4 bases; unmatched bases: 9. The CDR3 extends over 14 amino acids. CDR1 and CDR2 from the germline V gene are MNHNS and SASEGT. The CDR3 nucleotides are TGTGCCAGCAGATCTCCAGAGGGGGCATACGAGCAGTACTTC. Translated: CASRSPEGAYEQYF.

This clonotype was found many times. This sequence joins TRBV11-2 and TRBJ2-7; D unresolved. The length of the CDR3 is 12 residues. V lost 5 bases and J lost 3, with 8 bases in between. CDR1 and CDR2 (germline): SGHAT, FQNNGV. The CDR3, as DNA: TGTGCCAGCAGCCCGTTCCACTACGAGCAGTACTTC. Translating it yields CASSPFHYEQYF. Drawing the rest from reference TRBV11-2 and TRBJ2-7, the complete variable domain is EAGVAQSPRYKIIEKRQSVAFWCNPISGHATLYWYQQILGQGPKLLIQFQNNGVVDDSQLPKDRFSAERLKGVDSTLKIQPAKLEDSAVYLCASSPFHYEQYFGPGTRLTVT.

Notes on this clonotype: At one of its ends the junction is not consistent with the germline gene, which may arise from a read error. The chain carries TRBV11-2 and TRBJ2-7; the D gene is possibly TRBD1 (5 bases). CDR3 size: 14 residues. Germline V gene data show CDR1 as SGHAT and CDR2 as FQNNGV. Here the CDR3 reads CASSQRQPPLEQYF. CDR3 nucleotide sequence: TGCGCCAGCAGCCAGCGACAGCCTCCTCTCGAGCAGTACTTC.

A few counts support this clonotype. The chain carries TRBV5-1 and TRBJ2-7, with 7 bases that match TRBD1. CDR3 size: 14 residues. V shed 7 bases, J shed 1 base, and the junction held 8 bases outside the gene matches. Germline loops: CDR1 SGHRS, CDR2 YFSETQ. CDR3 amino acids: CASRQGSGSYEQYF. The DNA of the CDR3 is TGCGCCAGCCGACAGGGTTCAGGATCCTACGAGCAGTACTTC.

V gene TRBV25-1 combines with J gene TRBJ2-1, with TRBD2 matching over 7 bases. The CDR3 sequence is 17 residues long. V trimming: 3 bases; J trimming: 5 bases; junction bases outside the gene matches: 13. Per the germline V gene, CDR1 is MGHDK and CDR2 is SYGVNS. Written as DNA, the CDR3 is TGTGCCAGCAGTGACCACCCCCCAGCGGGACCCAACAATGAGCAGTTCTTC. Its translation: CASSDHPPAGPNNEQFF.

This clonotype came up many times. V is TRBV7-2 and J is TRBJ2-7, with D perhaps TRBD1 or TRBD2 (6 bases each). The CDR3 contains 14 residues. Between the trimmed V and J ends, which lost 5 bases and 5 bases, there was a span of 16 bases. Per the germline V gene, CDR1 is SGHTA and CDR2 is FQGNSA. The CDR3 loop is CASSPLVGGHEQYF. CDR3 sequence (DNA): TGTGCCAGCAGCCCTTTAGTAGGGGGGCACGAGCAGTACTTC.

V usage is TRBV7-9 and J usage is TRBJ2-2; 7 bases align to TRBD1. This CDR3 spans 14 amino acids. The germline V gene encodes CDR1 SEHNR and CDR2 FQNEAQ (reference sequence). Trimming took 5 bases from V and 7 from J; bases not matched to a gene: 7. CDR3 region: CASSQGQVGGELFF. The CDR3 coding sequence is TGTGCCAGCAGCCAAGGACAGGTCGGCGGGGAGCTGTTTTTT.

There are many counts of this clonotype. The chain has TRBV27 and TRBJ2-5; D call uncertain. CDR1 and CDR2 (germline): MNHEY, SMNVEV (reference sequence). The germline V and J ends were trimmed by 3 bases and 5 bases, with 4 bases remaining between them. The CDR3 consists of 11 residues. The CDR3 DNA is TGTGCCAGCAGTTTCCATGAGACCCAGTACTTC. Residues: CASSFHETQYF.

The chain recombines TRBV29-1 with TRBJ1-1, with 10 nucleotides matching TRBD1. Trimming at V came to 3 bases and at J to 5 bases, leaving 6 bases not matched to a gene. Germline values: CDR1 SQVTM, CDR2 ANQGSEA. The CDR3 contains 14 residues. CDR3 loop: CSVDRDRGLTEAFF. The CDR3 nucleotides read TGCAGCGTTGATAGGGACAGGGGCTTGACTGAAGCTTTCTTT. Drawing the rest from reference TRBV29-1 and TRBJ1-1, the complete variable domain is SAVISQKPSRDICQRGTSLTIQCQVDSQVTMMFWYRQQPGQSLTLIATANQGSEATYESGFVIDKFPISRPNLTFSTLTVSNMSPEDSSIYLCSVDRDRGLTEAFFGQGTRLTVV.